These T cell receptor beta chains were read from a single sample in a study of OX40 agonist ivuxolimab in advanced cancers. Data came from immunoSEQ multiplex PCR; TCRdb stores just in-frame clones and leaves some out. This table has tens of thousands of clones, roughly nine tenths appearing once. This specimen was CD4+ or CD8+ T cells sorted from blood, taken in a trial of the OX40 agonist ivuxolimab. The receptors stem from an adult with an advanced solid tumor such as melanoma, head and neck, liver or kidney cancer. The conserved cysteine and the conserved F or W are not part of the CDR3 here.

CDR3 protein: SVVPTDRDGYT; V gene: TRBV29-1; J gene: TRBJ1-2
CDR3 protein: ASNHWDDSYEQY; V gene: TRBV5-8; J gene: TRBJ2-7
CDR3 protein: ASSYGGPYTEAF; V gene: TRBV6-5; J gene: TRBJ1-1
CDR3 protein: ASSTGQVNYGYT; V gene: TRBV5-6; J gene: TRBJ1-2
CDR3 protein: ASSLATYASKQY; V gene: TRBV7-9; J gene: TRBJ2-7
CDR3 protein: AMRGSDEQF; V gene: TRBV10-3; J gene: TRBJ2-1
CDR3 protein: ASSLSRTPGYNEQF; V gene: TRBV4-3; J gene: TRBJ2-1
CDR3 protein: ASSLVGLAGYNEQF; V gene: TRBV5-1; J gene: TRBJ2-1
CDR3 protein: ASSWGNEKLF; V gene: TRBV5-6; J gene: TRBJ1-4
CDR3 protein: ASSLEVAGVEQF; V gene: TRBV5-5; J gene: TRBJ2-1
CDR3 protein: ASSLGGHTGELF; V gene: TRBV11-2; J gene: TRBJ2-2
CDR3 protein: ASSRGLYNEQF; V gene: TRBV19; J gene: TRBJ2-1
CDR3 protein: ASNSGREGEQF; V gene: TRBV9; J gene: TRBJ2-1
CDR3 protein: ASTPGETQY; V gene: TRBV28; J gene: TRBJ2-5
CDR3 protein: ASSYSASNQPQH; V gene: TRBV6-5; J gene: TRBJ1-5
CDR3 protein: ASSLLTGNTGELF; V gene: TRBV28; J gene: TRBJ2-2
CDR3 protein: ASSPWDSGYNEQF; V gene: TRBV18; J gene: TRBJ2-1
CDR3 protein: ASSTGTSGRETQY; V gene: TRBV27; J gene: TRBJ2-5
CDR3 protein: ASSPGGLAGNTIY; V gene: TRBV4-3; J gene: TRBJ1-3
CDR3 protein: ARSPRTDTQY; V gene: TRBV5-3; J gene: TRBJ2-3
CDR3 protein: ASTLTAGANVLT; V gene: TRBV6-6; J gene: TRBJ2-6
CDR3 protein: ASSFPPGSTGELF; V gene: TRBV28; J gene: TRBJ2-2
CDR3 protein: ASRQRRDRYYEQY; V gene: TRBV5-6; J gene: TRBJ2-7
CDR3 protein: ASSLDRRNGELF; V gene: TRBV5-1; J gene: TRBJ2-2
CDR3 protein: ASSLRLAVNTDTQY; V gene: TRBV28; J gene: TRBJ2-3
CDR3 protein: ASSIDIRAF; V gene: TRBV19; J gene: TRBJ1-1
CDR3 protein: ASSELGQQETQY; V gene: TRBV6-1; J gene: TRBJ2-5
CDR3 protein: ASSLGQVYTDTQY; V gene: TRBV5-8; J gene: TRBJ2-3
CDR3 protein: ASSYLGRRNYGYT; V gene: TRBV6-5; J gene: TRBJ1-2
CDR3 protein: ASSLTRGRASGNTIY; V gene: TRBV2; J gene: TRBJ1-3
CDR3 protein: ASSQSQVVSQETQY; V gene: TRBV16; J gene: TRBJ2-5
CDR3 protein: ASSWTSGIYNEQF; V gene: TRBV4-1; J gene: TRBJ2-1
CDR3 protein: ASSGGFLQETQY; V gene: TRBV5-8; J gene: TRBJ2-5
CDR3 protein: ASSPPTGGNTEAF; V gene: TRBV18; J gene: TRBJ1-1
CDR3 protein: ASSLGKSNQPQH; V gene: TRBV5-5; J gene: TRBJ1-5
CDR3 protein: ASTSGGSGYT; V gene: TRBV6-5; J gene: TRBJ1-2
CDR3 protein: ASSLEFVNSPLH; V gene: TRBV7-8; J gene: TRBJ1-6
CDR3 protein: ASSQEPGGTDTQY; V gene: TRBV4-3; J gene: TRBJ2-3
CDR3 protein: ASRHFYRDRVLVNTEAF; V gene: TRBV5-1; J gene: TRBJ1-1
CDR3 protein: ASSFLLLETAGANVLT; V gene: TRBV7-9; J gene: TRBJ2-6
CDR3 protein: ASSLYREGPGKLF; V gene: TRBV5-6; J gene: TRBJ1-4
CDR3 protein: ASTRTSGSWNEQF; V gene: TRBV19; J gene: TRBJ2-1
CDR3 protein: ASSVWGTKMANQPQH; V gene: TRBV9; J gene: TRBJ1-5
CDR3 protein: ASSVDGRNNEQF; V gene: TRBV9; J gene: TRBJ2-1
CDR3 protein: ASSYSIGGNYGYT; V gene: TRBV6-5; J gene: TRBJ1-2
CDR3 protein: ASSIMKGNTEAF; V gene: TRBV6-5; J gene: TRBJ1-1
CDR3 protein: SVEDRGENTEAF; V gene: TRBV29-1; J gene: TRBJ1-1
CDR3 protein: ASKKDEQY; V gene: TRBV19; J gene: TRBJ2-7
CDR3 protein: ASSTDSNTDTQY; V gene: TRBV19; J gene: TRBJ2-3
CDR3 protein: ASSPPNNRPSTDTQY; V gene: TRBV18; J gene: TRBJ2-3
CDR3 protein: ASSKPLEGERYGYT; V gene: TRBV21-1; J gene: TRBJ1-2
CDR3 protein: ASSLDVGQETQY; V gene: TRBV5-6; J gene: TRBJ2-5
CDR3 protein: ASSLASGDYNEQF; V gene: TRBV4-2; J gene: TRBJ2-1
CDR3 protein: ACLPDSYNEQF; V gene: TRBV30; J gene: TRBJ2-1
CDR3 protein: ASSAGRSSNQPQH; V gene: TRBV6-1; J gene: TRBJ1-5
CDR3 protein: ASGRPSYEQY; V gene: TRBV27; J gene: TRBJ2-7
CDR3 protein: ASSLSRYNEQF; V gene: TRBV5-1; J gene: TRBJ2-1
CDR3 protein: ASSRARVGTEAF; V gene: TRBV5-6; J gene: TRBJ1-1
CDR3 protein: ASSQGRNYNSPLH; V gene: TRBV4-1; J gene: TRBJ1-6